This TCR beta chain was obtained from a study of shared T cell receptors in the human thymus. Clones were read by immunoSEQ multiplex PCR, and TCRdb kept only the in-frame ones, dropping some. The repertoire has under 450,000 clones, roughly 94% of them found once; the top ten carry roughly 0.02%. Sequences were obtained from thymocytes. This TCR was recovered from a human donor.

For the CDR3, the DNA is TGTGCCAGCAGCCCGTCCCAAGGGGGACCCCTCCACTTT. Translated, it gives CASSPSQGGPLHF. The chain joins TRBV7-9 to TRBJ1-6, with D possibly TRBD1 on 6 matching bases. The CDR3 runs 13 residues. Germline loops: CDR1 SEHNR, CDR2 FQNEAQ (reference sequence). V was cut by 5 bases and J by 12 bases, with 14 bases left in between.